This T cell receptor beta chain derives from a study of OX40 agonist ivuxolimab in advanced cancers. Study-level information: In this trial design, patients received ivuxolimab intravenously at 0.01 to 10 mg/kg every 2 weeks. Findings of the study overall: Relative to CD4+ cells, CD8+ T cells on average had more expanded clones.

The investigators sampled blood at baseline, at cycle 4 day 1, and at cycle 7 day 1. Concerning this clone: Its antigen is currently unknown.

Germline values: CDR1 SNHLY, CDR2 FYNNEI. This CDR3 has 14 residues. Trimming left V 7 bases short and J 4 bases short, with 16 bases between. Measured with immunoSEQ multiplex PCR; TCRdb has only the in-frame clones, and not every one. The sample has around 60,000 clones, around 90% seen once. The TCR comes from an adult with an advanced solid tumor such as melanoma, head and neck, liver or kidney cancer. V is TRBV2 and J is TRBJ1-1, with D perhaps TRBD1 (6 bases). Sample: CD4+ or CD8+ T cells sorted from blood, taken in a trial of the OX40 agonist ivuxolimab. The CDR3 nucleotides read TGTGCCAGCACCTCAGTGCAGGGGATCACTGAAGCTTTCTTT. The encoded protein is CASTSVQGITEAFF.